This TCR beta chain was captured in a study of blood T cell repertoires in COVID-19. Profiled with immunoSEQ multiplex PCR; TCRdb holds only in-frame clones, not every one. The sample comprises fewer than 200,000 clones, 82% of which are singletons, and around a fifth rests with the top ten. V gave up 6 bases and J gave up 8 bases, with 11 bases separating them. The CDR3 is made up of 13 amino acids. The chain has TRBV12-3 or TRBV12-4 and TRBJ1-6, with a tentative D call TRBD1 (5 bases). Sample: peripheral blood. This TCR derives from a woman older than 75 with acute or convalescent COVID-19. The CDR3 nucleotides are TGTGCCAGCAGGGGGCAGGTTTATTCACCCCTCCACTTT. It codes for CASRGQVYSPLHF.